This is a list of T cell receptor beta chains from one sample in a study of OX40 agonist ivuxolimab in advanced cancers. Profiling relied on immunoSEQ multiplex PCR, and the TCRdb table lists in-frame clones only, not all of them. The table records some 83,000 clones, more than 85% of them present only once. The starting material was CD4+ or CD8+ T cells sorted from blood, obtained in a trial of the OX40 agonist ivuxolimab. The receptors here all came from an adult with an advanced solid tumor such as melanoma, head and neck, liver or kidney cancer. CDR3s include the opening cysteine and the closing phenylalanine or tryptophan. A D gene is named only where the DNA matches it firmly. The listing skips clone size in some rows; elsewhere it reads once, few, many or a size class.

v_gene	abundance	j_gene	d_gene	CDR3nt	CDR3aa
TRBV11-3	NA	TRBJ2-7	NA	TGTGCCAGCAGCTCGGGAATCTCCTACGAGCAGTACTTC	CASSSGISYEQYF
TRBV28	NA	TRBJ1-1	NA	TGTGCCAGCAGATCTCAGGGCAACACTGAAGCTTTCTTT	CASRSQGNTEAFF
TRBV28	NA	TRBJ2-7	TRBD2	TGTGCCAGCAGGGATGGGACTAGCGGGAGCGGCGAGCAGTACTTC	CASRDGTSGSGEQYF
TRBV5-4	NA	TRBJ2-7	TRBD2	TGTGCCAGCAGCTTGGGGGGACTAGCGGGAGAGTACGAGCAGTACTTC	CASSLGGLAGEYEQYF
TRBV9	NA	TRBJ2-7	NA	TGTGCCAGCAGCCCTCTCGGGTTAGCGGAGTACGAGCAGTACTTC	CASSPLGLAEYEQYF
TRBV6-5	NA	TRBJ1-1	NA	TGTGCCAGCAGCTCGATAATGAACACTGAAGCTTTCTTT	CASSSIMNTEAFF
TRBV5-1	NA	TRBJ2-5	NA	TGCGCCAGCAGCTTGGCATGGACCCCAACGGGGGAGACCCAGTACTTC	CASSLAWTPTGETQYF
TRBV19	NA	TRBJ2-4	TRBD1	TGTGCCAGTAGCAGGACAGGGATCCTAGCCAAAAACATTCAGTACTTC	CASSRTGILAKNIQYF
TRBV5-1	NA	TRBJ2-7	TRBD2	TGCGCCAGCGGTGGGACTAGCGGGACCCGAAATCTCGAGCAGTACTTC	CASGGTSGTRNLEQYF
TRBV7-9	once	TRBJ1-5	NA	TGTGCCAGCAGCTTAGGTACGGGGAAGGGGCAGCCCCAGCATTTT	CASSLGTGKGQPQHF
TRBV6-5	NA	TRBJ1-1	NA	TGTGCCAGCAGTCTACAGGGATTCACTGAAGCTTTCTTT	CASSLQGFTEAFF
TRBV7-8	NA	TRBJ2-3	TRBD1	TGTGCCAGCAGCTTAGCACAGGGGGCAGGGGATACGCAGTATTTT	CASSLAQGAGDTQYF
TRBV6-5	NA	TRBJ2-7	TRBD1	TGTGCCAGCAGTAAAACAGGGGTCGGCTACGAGCAGTACTTC	CASSKTGVGYEQYF
TRBV5-1	NA	TRBJ2-1	TRBD2	TGCGCCAGCAGCCCCGAGACTAGCGGGAATCAGGAGCAGTTCTTC	CASSPETSGNQEQFF
TRBV30	NA	TRBJ2-7	TRBD1	TGTGCCTGGAGTAGGGACAGGGGGCTCTACGAGCAGTACTTC	CAWSRDRGLYEQYF
TRBV6-1	NA	TRBJ1-2	TRBD1	TGTGCCAGCAGTCTACGACAGGGTTTCGACTATGGCTACACCTTC	CASSLRQGFDYGYTF
TRBV28	NA	TRBJ1-2	NA	TGTGCCAGCACCCTAAGAAGGGTTTTGGATGGCTACACCTTC	CASTLRRVLDGYTF
TRBV4-3	NA	TRBJ2-2	NA	TGCGCCAGCAGCCTAGGTCTCGACACCGGGGAGCTGTTTTTT	CASSLGLDTGELFF
TRBV11-2	NA	TRBJ2-1	NA	TGTGCCAGCAGACTTCCCGGGACGGAATACAATGAGCAGTTCTTC	CASRLPGTEYNEQFF
TRBV28	NA	TRBJ2-7	NA	TGTGCCAGCAGTTTTGCGGGCAGGGGATCCTACGAGCAGTACTTC	CASSFAGRGSYEQYF
TRBV19	NA	TRBJ2-5	TRBD1	TGTGCCAGTAGTATGACAGGGGAGTGGGAGACCCAGTACTTC	CASSMTGEWETQYF
TRBV28	NA	TRBJ1-1	NA	TGTGCCAGCATCCACTCCCGCCGTGAAGCTTTCTTT	CASIHSRREAFF
TRBV19	NA	TRBJ2-7	NA	TGTGCCAGTAGTATAGAAGAGGGCTCCGAGCAGTACTTC	CASSIEEGSEQYF
TRBV25-1	NA	TRBJ2-1	NA	TGTGCCAGCAGCGACCCGCGGCGCGGACCCTACAATGAGCAGTTCTTC	CASSDPRRGPYNEQFF
TRBV27	NA	TRBJ2-3	NA	TGTGCCAGCAGTTTATCTAGCCCAGATACGCAGTATTTT	CASSLSSPDTQYF
TRBV21-1	NA	TRBJ1-6	NA	TGTGCCAGACAGACGGGGTGCTATAATTCACCCCTCCACTTT	CARQTGCYNSPLHF
TRBV4-3	once	TRBJ1-5	NA	TGCGCCAGCAGCCTCCAGTACGGGCAGGGGAGTAATCAGCCCCAGCATTTT	CASSLQYGQGSNQPQHF
TRBV29-1	NA	TRBJ2-1	TRBD1	TGCAGCGTTAAGAGGACAGGGAAGACCCGCTCCTACAATGAGCAGTTCTTC	CSVKRTGKTRSYNEQFF